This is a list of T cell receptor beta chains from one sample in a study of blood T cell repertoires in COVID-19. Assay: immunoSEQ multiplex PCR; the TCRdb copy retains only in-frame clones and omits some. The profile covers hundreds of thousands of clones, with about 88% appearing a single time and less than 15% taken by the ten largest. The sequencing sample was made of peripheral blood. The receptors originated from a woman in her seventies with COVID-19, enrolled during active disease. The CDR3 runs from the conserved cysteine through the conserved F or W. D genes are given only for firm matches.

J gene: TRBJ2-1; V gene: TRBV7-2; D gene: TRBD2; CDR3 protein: CASTGTSGSDEQFF; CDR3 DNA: TGTGCCAGCACCGGGACTAGCGGGAGCGATGAGCAGTTCTTC
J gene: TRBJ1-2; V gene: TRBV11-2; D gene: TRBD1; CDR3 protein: CASSLDLNRGNYGYTF; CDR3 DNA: TGTGCCAGCAGCTTAGATCTTAACAGGGGGAACTATGGCTACACCTTC
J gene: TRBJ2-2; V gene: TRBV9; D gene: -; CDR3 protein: CASSVGYREGGELFF; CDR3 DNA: TGTGCCAGCAGCGTAGGGTACAGGGAGGGCGGGGAGCTGTTTTTT
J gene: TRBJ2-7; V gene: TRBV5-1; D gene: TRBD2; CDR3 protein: CASSAGLAGGEQYF; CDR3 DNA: TGCGCCAGCAGCGCCGGACTAGCGGGGGGCGAGCAGTACTTC
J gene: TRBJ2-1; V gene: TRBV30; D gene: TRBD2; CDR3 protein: CAWSPSGGAPSEQFF; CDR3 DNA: TGTGCCTGGAGCCCTAGCGGGGGGGCCCCCAGTGAGCAGTTCTTC
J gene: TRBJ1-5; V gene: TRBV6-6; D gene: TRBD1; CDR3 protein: CACHRGQNQPQHF; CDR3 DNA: TGTGCCTGTCACAGGGGGCAGAATCAGCCCCAGCATTTT
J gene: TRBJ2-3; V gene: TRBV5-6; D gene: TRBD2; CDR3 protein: CASSLGSGGTTDTQYF; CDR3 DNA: TGTGCCAGCAGCTTGGGGTCCGGGGGGACCACAGATACGCAGTATTTT
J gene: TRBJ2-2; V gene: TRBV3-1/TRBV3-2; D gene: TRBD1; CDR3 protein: CASSQDRDRWANTGELFF; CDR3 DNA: TGTGCCAGCAGCCAAGATCGGGACAGGTGGGCGAACACCGGGGAGCTGTTTTTT
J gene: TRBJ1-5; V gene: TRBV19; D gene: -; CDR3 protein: CASSIVSVGNQPQHF; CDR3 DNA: TGTGCCAGTAGTATAGTTTCAGTGGGCAATCAGCCCCAGCATTTT
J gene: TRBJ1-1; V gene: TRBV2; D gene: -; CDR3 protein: CASSERHGAEAFF; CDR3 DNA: TGTGCCAGCAGTGAACGGCACGGAGCTGAAGCTTTCTTT
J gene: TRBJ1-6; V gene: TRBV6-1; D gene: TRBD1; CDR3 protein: CASSEARQGRSPLHF; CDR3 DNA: TGTGCCAGCAGTGAAGCAAGACAGGGTCGTTCACCCCTCCACTTT
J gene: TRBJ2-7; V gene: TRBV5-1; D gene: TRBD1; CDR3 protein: CASSFLGQSSYEQYF; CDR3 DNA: TGCGCCAGCAGCTTTTTGGGACAGAGCTCCTACGAGCAGTACTTC
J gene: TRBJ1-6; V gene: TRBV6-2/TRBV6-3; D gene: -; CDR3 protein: CASSYYQGFNSPLHF; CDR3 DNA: TGTGCCAGCAGTTACTATCAGGGCTTTAATTCACCCCTCCACTTT